This T cell receptor (beta chain) was recovered during a study of glioma-infiltrating T cells. The study's findings and limits: Above-expected tissue-blood divergence occurred in all gliomas, most in low-grade ones. Tissue and blood shared very few CDR3 sequences.

As concerns this clonotype: Its antigen remains unidentified. A much larger clone sits a single nucleotide away, making a read error possible.

This CDR3 comprises 15 residues. CDR1 and CDR2 (germline): MGHRA, YSYEKL. Amplification of TCR alpha and beta CDR3 regions from RNA used iRepertoire nested multiplex PCR. For one-step reverse transcription and amplification, about 85-400 ng of tissue mRNA or PBMC total RNA was used. MiXCR, applied by TCRdb to the multiplex PCR reads, yields one record per CDR3 protein. The sample has approximately 100,000 distinct CDR3 sequences; around 25% are singletons. V usage is TRBV4-1 and J usage is TRBJ1-3; the D is unclear. This TCR was sampled from a human donor with low-grade glioma or glioblastoma, undergoing nonglioma brain surgery, or in good health (not recorded which). The specimen was glioma tissue, nonneoplastic brain tissue, or PBMCs (not recorded which). The CDR3, as DNA: TGCGCCAGCACCCAAGATGGTGACGGAAGAAACACCATATATTTT. Amino acids: CASTQDGDGRNTIYF.